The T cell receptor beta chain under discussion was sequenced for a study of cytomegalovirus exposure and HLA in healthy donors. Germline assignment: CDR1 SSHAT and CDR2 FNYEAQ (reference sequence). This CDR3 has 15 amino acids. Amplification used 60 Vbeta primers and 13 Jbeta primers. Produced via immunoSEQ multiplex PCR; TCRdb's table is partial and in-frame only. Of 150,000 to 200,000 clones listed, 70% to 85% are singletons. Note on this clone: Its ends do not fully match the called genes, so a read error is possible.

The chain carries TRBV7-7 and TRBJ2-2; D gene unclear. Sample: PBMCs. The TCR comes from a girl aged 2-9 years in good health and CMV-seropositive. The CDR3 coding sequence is TGTGCTAGCAGCCAGTCCAGAACGAACACCGGGGAGCTGTTTTTT. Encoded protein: CASSQSRTNTGELFF.